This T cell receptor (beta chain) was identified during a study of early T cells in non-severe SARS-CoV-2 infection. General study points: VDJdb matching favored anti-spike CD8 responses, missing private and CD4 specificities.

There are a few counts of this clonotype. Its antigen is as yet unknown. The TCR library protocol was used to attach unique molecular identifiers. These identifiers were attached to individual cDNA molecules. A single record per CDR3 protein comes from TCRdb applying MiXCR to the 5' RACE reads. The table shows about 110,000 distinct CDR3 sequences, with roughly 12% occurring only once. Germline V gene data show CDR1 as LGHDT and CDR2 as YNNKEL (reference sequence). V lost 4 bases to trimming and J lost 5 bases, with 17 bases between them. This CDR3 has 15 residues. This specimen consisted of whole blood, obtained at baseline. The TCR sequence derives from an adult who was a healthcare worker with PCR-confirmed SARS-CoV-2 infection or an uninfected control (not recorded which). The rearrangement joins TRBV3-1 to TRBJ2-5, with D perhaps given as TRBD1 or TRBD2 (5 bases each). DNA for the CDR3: TGTGCCAGCAGCCTGCCCCAGGTTGGGGGTGAGACCCAGTACTTC. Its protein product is CASSLPQVGGETQYF.